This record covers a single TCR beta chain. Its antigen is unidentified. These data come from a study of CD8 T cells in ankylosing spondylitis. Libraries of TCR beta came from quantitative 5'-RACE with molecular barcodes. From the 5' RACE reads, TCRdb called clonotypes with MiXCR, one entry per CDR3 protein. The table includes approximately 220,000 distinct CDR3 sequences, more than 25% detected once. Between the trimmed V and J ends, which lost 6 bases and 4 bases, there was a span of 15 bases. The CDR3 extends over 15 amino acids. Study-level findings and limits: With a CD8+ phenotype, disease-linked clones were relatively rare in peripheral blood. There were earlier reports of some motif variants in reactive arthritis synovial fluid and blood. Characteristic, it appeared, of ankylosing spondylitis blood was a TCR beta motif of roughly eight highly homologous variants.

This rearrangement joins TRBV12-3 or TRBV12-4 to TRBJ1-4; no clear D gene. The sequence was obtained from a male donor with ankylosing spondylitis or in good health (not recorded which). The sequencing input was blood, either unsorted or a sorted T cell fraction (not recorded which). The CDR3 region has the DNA TGTGCCAGCAGCCCCCCCGGGCTTGGTAATGAAAAACTGTTTTTT. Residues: CASSPPGLGNEKLFF.